This T cell receptor (beta chain) came from a study of beta chain features in type 1 diabetes. Study outcomes and limitations: Insertions at VDJ junctions were less frequent in type 1 diabetes patients. These patients also deleted more nucleotides at the same junctions. Type 1 diabetes patients showed a moderate but significant shortening of TCRB CDR3s in all four CD4+ subsets.

Central memory, naive, regulatory and stem cell-like memory CD4+ cells were sorted by CD45RO/CCR7/CD25/CD127/CD95/CD27. Germline CDR1 reads LGHNA; CDR2 reads YNFKEQ. After removal of 0 bases from V and 4 bases from J, the junction contained 2 bases not matched to a gene. This CDR3 comprises 15 residues. This clone was seen more than once but under ten times. Its specificity is not known. The whole isolated RNA underwent reverse transcription, so sequencing captured expressed TCRB transcripts. TCRdb keeps only in-frame clones here, not all; method: immunoSEQ multiplex PCR. The table records over 200,000 clones, about 11% of them present only once.

This chain uses TRBV4-2 with TRBJ2-1; 8 positions match TRBD1. The sequence was obtained from a man under 40 with type 1 diabetes. The material sequenced was naive CD4+ T cells from blood. The CDR3 DNA reads TGTGCCAGCAGCCAAGAGGACAGGGAGTACAATGAGCAGTTCTTC. Protein product: CASSQEDREYNEQFF.